The 10 T cell receptor beta chains given below trace back to one sample, sequenced in a study of beta chain features in type 1 diabetes. General study points: Among patients with Type 1 diabetes, TCRB CDR3s were moderately but significantly shorter in every one of the four CD4+ subsets.

These receptors have no identified antigens. All of the isolated RNA was reverse transcribed, so expressed TCRB transcripts were sequenced. The repertoire was sequenced with immunoSEQ multiplex PCR; TCRdb's copy has only in-frame clones and lacks some. Seen here are 140,000 to 150,000 clones, about 13% observed once, and the top ten hold 1.3%. The sample was central memory CD4+ T cells from blood. The origin of the receptors is a man aged 18-30 years with type 1 diabetes.

The rearrangement uses TRBV12-5 and TRBJ2-5; 9 bases are a match to TRBD1. Unmatched junction bases numbered 7, after V lost 4 bases and J lost 4 bases. Germline CDR1 is LGHNT and CDR2 is FRNRAP. This CDR3 region has 15 residues. The CDR3 DNA follows: TGTGCTAGTGGTTCTCGGGACAGGGCTAGAGAGACCCAGTACTTC. It specifies CASGSRDRARETQYF.

This clone was counted between two and nine times. The chain carries TRBV30 and TRBJ2-3; 10 bases align to TRBD2. This CDR3 is built from 15 residues. Germline V gives CDR1 GTSNPN, CDR2 SVGIG (reference sequence). V lost 0 bases and J lost 2; bases outside the gene matches: 2. The CDR3 here is CAWSVLAGITDTQYF. The CDR3 coding sequence is TGTGCCTGGAGTGTACTAGCGGGAATCACAGATACGCAGTATTTT.

This clone occurred a few times. The chain links TRBV21-1 to TRBJ2-5. TRBV21-1 is a pseudogene. The CDR3 extends over 14 amino acids. CDR3 amino acids: CASSKEEGCETQYF. CDR3 DNA: TGTGCCAGCAGCAAAGAGGAAGGGTGCGAGACCCAGTACTTC.

This clone has just a few counts. This rearrangement joins TRBV9 to TRBJ2-5; no firm D call. This CDR3 is 13 amino acids long. CDR1 is SGDLS, CDR2 YYNGEE, per germline. Trimming removed 0 bases at V and 5 bases at J, with 8 bases between. The CDR3 is CASSVETWETQYF. The CDR3 DNA reads as TGTGCCAGCAGCGTAGAAACCTGGGAGACCCAGTACTTC.

This clone was counted a few times. This chain connects TRBV7-9 to TRBJ1-1; D is perhaps TRBD1 (5 bases). Trimming stripped 5 bases from V and 8 bases from J, with 18 bases between. This CDR3 comprises 14 residues. Per the germline V gene, CDR1 is SEHNR and CDR2 is FQNEAQ (reference sequence). The CDR3 loop is CASSPLAGAYEAFF. The DNA of the CDR3 is TGTGCCAGCAGCCCCCTCGCTGGGGCCTACGAAGCTTTCTTT.

This clone has just a few counts. The rearrangement links TRBV12-5 to TRBJ1-2; no firm D call. This CDR3 is built from 13 residues. Trimming shortened V by 4 bases and J by 4 bases, and 10 bases separated the two germline ends. Germline V gives CDR1 LGHNT, CDR2 FRNRAP. In DNA form, the CDR3 reads TGTGCTAGTGGTTATGAGCTCCTCTATGGCTACACCTTC. It encodes CASGYELLYGYTF. The full variable domain, in which reference TRBV12-5 and TRBJ1-2 provide the parts outside the CDR3, is DARVTQTPRHKVTEMGQEVTMRCQPILGHNTVFWYRQTMMQGLELLAYFRNRAPLDDSGMPKDRFSAEMPDATLATLKIQPSEPRDSAVYFCASGYELLYGYTFGSGTRLTVV.

This clone was seen once. The junction shows a germline mismatch at one end, possibly a read error. This chain connects TRBV7-2 to TRBJ2-3, with 7 bases identical to TRBD2. Per germline, CDR1 SGHTA and CDR2 FQGNSA. The CDR3 spans 19 residues. This CDR3 reads CPSSLAPSLRGDRTDTQYF. The CDR3 nucleotides are TGTCCCAGCAGCTTAGCGCCGTCGCTTCGGGGGGACCGCACAGATACGCAGTATTTT.

This clone has more than one count but fewer than ten. The genes are TRBV7-2 and TRBJ1-2, with no clear D. V lost 5 bases, J lost 0 bases, and 13 bases lay in between. Germline V gives CDR1 SGHTA, CDR2 FQGNSA. This CDR3 comprises 15 residues. CDR3 DNA sequence: TGTGCCAGCAGCCCCGGTGTAAATTCTAACTATGGCTACACCTTC. This sequence encodes CASSPGVNSNYGYTF.

This clone appeared a few times. The chain joins TRBV7-9 to TRBJ1-5; 10 positions agree with TRBD1. Per the germline V gene, CDR1 is SEHNR and CDR2 is FQNEAQ (reference sequence). V was pared by 5 bases and J by 4 bases, with 5 bases of the junction left unmatched. The CDR3 is made up of 15 amino acids. The CDR3 nucleotides are TGTGCCAGCAGCCCAGGGACAGGGGCAAATCAGCCCCAGCATTTT. This gives the protein CASSPGTGANQPQHF.

This clone was seen at least ten times. This CDR3 is also generated by other DNA sequences in the sample. This chain joins TRBV30 and TRBJ1-5, with unresolved D. CDR1 GTSNPN and CDR2 SVGIG come from the germline V gene (reference sequence). The CDR3 runs 13 residues. Trimming pared 0 bases from V and 1 base from J, leaving 4 bases between. For the CDR3, the DNA is TGTGCCTGGAGTGTGGACAGCAATCAGCCCCAGCATTTT. Translating it yields CAWSVDSNQPQHF.